The source of this T cell receptor (beta chain) is a study of vaccination and CD4 T cells after COVID-19. Overall study context: Nasal swab PCR had detected SARS-CoV-2 in convalescent patients, several mild and one severe. Cells were stimulated with overlapping spike peptide pools from SARS-CoV-2, HCoV-NL63, HCoV-OC43 and HCoV-229E. Notes on the study in general: SARS-CoV-2-reactive clonotype medians increased from about 20 to 38, not significantly.

This clonotype came up a few times. Its antigen is unknown. The CDR3 loop spans 15 amino acids. The germline V gene encodes CDR1 SGHTA and CDR2 FQGNSA. J was trimmed by 2 bases and V by 1 base; bases with no gene match: 1. Regarding treatment: approximately nine-day PBMC culture with coronavirus spike peptide pools or control peptides (ViraFEST assay). Sequenced with the Oncomine TCR Beta short-read assay was DNA taken from cultured CD4+ T cells. Using the QIAamp micro DNA kit, genomic DNA was extracted from the CD4+ T cells that had been cultured. MiXCR, run by TCRdb on the PCR reads, gives a single entry per CDR3 protein. The table shows 15,000 to 20,000 distinct CDR3 sequences, with under 30% occurring only once.

The sample consisted of cultured CD4+ T cells from blood. V usage is TRBV7-2 and J usage is TRBJ2-5; 10 nucleotides line up with TRBD1. The clonotype was recovered from a human donor with COVID-19. The CDR3 nucleotides read TGTGCCAGCAGCTTAGGGGACAGGGGTCAAGAGACCCAGTACTTC. This codes for CASSLGDRGQETQYF.